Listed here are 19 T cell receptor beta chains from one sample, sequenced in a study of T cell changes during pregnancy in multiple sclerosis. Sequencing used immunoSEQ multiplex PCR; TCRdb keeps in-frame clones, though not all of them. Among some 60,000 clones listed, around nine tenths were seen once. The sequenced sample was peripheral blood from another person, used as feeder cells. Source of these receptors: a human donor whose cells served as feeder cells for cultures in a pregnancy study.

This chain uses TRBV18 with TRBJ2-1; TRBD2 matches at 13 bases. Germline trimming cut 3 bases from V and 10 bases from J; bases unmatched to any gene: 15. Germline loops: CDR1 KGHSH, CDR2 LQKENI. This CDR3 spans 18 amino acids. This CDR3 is CASSPETSGRAEAREQFF. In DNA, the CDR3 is TGTGCCAGCTCACCCGAAACTAGCGGGAGGGCCGAGGCAAGAGAGCAGTTCTTC.

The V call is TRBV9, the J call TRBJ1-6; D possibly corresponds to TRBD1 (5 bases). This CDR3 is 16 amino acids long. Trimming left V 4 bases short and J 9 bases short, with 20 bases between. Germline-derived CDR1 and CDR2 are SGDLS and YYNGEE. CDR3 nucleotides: TGTGCCAGCAGCCCAAATGACCGGGGGGTGGGTTCACCCCTCCACTTT. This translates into CASSPNDRGVGSPLHF. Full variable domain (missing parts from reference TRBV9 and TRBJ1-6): DSGVTQTPKHLITATGQRVTLRCSPRSGDLSVYWYQQSLDQGLQFLIQYYNGEERAKGNILERFSAQQFPDLHSELNLSSLELGDSALYFCASSPNDRGVGSPLHFGNGTRLTVT.

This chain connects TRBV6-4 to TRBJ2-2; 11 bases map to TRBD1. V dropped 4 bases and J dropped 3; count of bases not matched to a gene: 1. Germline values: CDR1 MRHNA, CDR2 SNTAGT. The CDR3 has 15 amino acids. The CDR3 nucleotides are TGTGCCAGCAGTGGGACAGGGGGCGACACCGGGGAGCTGTTTTTT. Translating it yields CASSGTGGDTGELFF.

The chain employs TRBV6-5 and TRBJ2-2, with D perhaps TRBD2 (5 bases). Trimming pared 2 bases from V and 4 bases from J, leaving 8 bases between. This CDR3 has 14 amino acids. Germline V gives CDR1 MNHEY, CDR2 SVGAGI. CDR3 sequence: CASSYGEITGELFF. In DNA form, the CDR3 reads TGTGCCAGCAGTTACGGGGAGATCACCGGGGAGCTGTTTTTT.

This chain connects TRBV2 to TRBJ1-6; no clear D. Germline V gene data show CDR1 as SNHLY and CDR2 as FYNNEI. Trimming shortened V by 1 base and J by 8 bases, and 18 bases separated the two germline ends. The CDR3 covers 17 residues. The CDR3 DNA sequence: TGTGCCAGCAGTGAAGTGACCGCCGGCCCAGCGTATTCACCCCTCCACTTT. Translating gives CASSEVTAGPAYSPLHF.

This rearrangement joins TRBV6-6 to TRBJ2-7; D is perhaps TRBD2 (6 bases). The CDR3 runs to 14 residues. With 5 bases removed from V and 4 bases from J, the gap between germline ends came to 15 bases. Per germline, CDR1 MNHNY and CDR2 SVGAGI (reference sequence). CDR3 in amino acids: CASSVTRDFYEQYF. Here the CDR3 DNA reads TGTGCCAGCAGTGTGACACGGGACTTTTACGAGCAGTACTTC.

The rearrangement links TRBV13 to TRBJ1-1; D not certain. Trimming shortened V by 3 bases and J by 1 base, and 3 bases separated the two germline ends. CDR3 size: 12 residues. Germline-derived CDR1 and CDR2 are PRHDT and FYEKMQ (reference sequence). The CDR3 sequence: CASSLQNTEAFF. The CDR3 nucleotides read TGTGCCAGCAGCTTGCAGAACACTGAAGCTTTCTTT.

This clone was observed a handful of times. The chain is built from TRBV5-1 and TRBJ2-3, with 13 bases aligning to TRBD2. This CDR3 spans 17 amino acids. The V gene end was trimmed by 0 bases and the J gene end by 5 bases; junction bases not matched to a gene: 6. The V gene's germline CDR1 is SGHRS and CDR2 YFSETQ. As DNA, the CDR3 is TGCGCCAGCAGCTTGGTTAGACTAGCGGGGGGTTTAGATACGCAGTATTTT. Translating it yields CASSLVRLAGGLDTQYF.

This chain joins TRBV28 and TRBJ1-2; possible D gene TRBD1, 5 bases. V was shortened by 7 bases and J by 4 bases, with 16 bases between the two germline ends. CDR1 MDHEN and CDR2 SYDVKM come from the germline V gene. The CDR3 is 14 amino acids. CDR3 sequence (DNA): TGTGCCAGCACTATCCTCGGGGGACGCTATGGCTACACCTTC. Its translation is CASTILGGRYGYTF.

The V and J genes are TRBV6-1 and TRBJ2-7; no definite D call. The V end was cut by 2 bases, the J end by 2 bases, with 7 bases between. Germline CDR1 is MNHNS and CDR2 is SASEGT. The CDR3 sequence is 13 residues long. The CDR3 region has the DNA TGTGCCAGCAGTGAACACACAACCTACGAGCAGTACTTC. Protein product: CASSEHTTYEQYF.

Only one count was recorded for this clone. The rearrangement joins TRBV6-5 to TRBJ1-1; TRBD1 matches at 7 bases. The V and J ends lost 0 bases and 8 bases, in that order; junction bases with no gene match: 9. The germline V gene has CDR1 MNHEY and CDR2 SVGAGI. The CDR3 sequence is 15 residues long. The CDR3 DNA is TGTGCCAGCAGTTACTCGGCAGGACCCAGGGGGGAAGCTTTCTTT. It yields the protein CASSYSAGPRGEAFF.

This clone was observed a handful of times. The CDR3 nucleotides are TGCGCCAGCAGCGAAACCGGGACTAGCGGTCGAGAGCAGTACTTC. This gives the protein CASSETGTSGREQYF. This chain links TRBV5-1 with TRBJ2-7; 11 nucleotides match TRBD2. V was clipped by 4 bases and J by 7 bases; unmatched bases: 10. Germline loops: CDR1 SGHRS, CDR2 YFSETQ. The CDR3 runs to 15 residues.

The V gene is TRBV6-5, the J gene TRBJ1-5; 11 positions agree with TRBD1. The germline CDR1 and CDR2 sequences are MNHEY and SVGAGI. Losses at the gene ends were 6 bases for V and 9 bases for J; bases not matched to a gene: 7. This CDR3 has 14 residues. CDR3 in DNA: TGTGCCAGCAGGGGACAGGGGGATTTAGGGCCCCAGCATTTT. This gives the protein CASRGQGDLGPQHF.

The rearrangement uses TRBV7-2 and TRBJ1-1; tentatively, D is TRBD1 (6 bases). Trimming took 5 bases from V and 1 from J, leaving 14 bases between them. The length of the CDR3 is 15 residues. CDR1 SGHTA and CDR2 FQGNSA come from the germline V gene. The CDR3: CASSTADRWNTEAFF. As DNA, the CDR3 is TGTGCCAGCAGCACGGCCGACAGGTGGAACACTGAAGCTTTCTTT. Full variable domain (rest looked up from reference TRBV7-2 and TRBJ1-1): GAGVSQSPSNKVTEKGKDVELRCDPISGHTALYWYRQSLGQGLEFLIYFQGNSAPDKSGLPSDRFSAERTGGSVSTLTIQRTQQEDSAVYLCASSTADRWNTEAFFGQGTRLTVV.

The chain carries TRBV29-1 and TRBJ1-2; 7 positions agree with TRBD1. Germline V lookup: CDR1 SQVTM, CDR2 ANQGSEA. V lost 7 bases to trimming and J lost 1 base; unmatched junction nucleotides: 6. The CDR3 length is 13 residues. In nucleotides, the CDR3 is TGCAGCGCTGGGGACAGCCTTAACTATGGCTACACCTTC. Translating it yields CSAGDSLNYGYTF. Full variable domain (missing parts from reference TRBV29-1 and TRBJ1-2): SAVISQKPSRDICQRGTSLTIQCQVDSQVTMMFWYRQQPGQSLTLIATANQGSEATYESGFVIDKFPISRPNLTFSTLTVSNMSPEDSSIYLCSAGDSLNYGYTFGSGTRLTVV.

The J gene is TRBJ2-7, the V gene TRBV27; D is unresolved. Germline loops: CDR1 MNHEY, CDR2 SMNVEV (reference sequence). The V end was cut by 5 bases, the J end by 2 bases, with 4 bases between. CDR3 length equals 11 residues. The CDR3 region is CASSLPYEQYF. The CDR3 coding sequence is TGTGCCAGCAGTCTCCCCTACGAGCAGTACTTC.

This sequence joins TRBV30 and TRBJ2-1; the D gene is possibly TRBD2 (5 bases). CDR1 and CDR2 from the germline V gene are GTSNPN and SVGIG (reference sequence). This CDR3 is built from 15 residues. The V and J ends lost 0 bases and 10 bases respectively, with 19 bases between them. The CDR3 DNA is TGTGCCTGGAGTGTACGGGGTCTGCCTAAGGCCGAGCAGTTCTTC. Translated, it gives CAWSVRGLPKAEQFF.

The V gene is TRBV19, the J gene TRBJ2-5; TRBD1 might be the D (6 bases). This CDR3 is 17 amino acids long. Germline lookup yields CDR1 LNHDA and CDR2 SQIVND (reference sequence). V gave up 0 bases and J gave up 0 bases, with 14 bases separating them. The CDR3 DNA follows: TGTGCCAGTAGTATAGATCTTCTGGGGACAAACCAAGAGACCCAGTACTTC. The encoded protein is CASSIDLLGTNQETQYF.

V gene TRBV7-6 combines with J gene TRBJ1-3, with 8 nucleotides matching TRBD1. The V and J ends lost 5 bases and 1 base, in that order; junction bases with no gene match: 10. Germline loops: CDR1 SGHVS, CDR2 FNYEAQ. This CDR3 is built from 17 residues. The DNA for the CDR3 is TGTGCCAGCAGCCCCCCAGGGGGCGCAGGTTCTGGAAACACCATATATTTT. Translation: CASSPPGGAGSGNTIYF.